This TCR beta chain was sequenced for a study of T cell responses to AZD1222 COVID-19 vaccine (dated by TCRdb to the early 2020s). Regarding the complete study: AZD1222 recipients whose second dose came at about 4 weeks and those whose second dose came at about 12 weeks were combined into one group, since spike-specific TCR depth and breadth did not differ between the two schedules. A total of 233 trial participants underwent TCR sequencing, of whom about 200 had received two doses of AZD1222 and roughly 26 had received two doses of the MenACWY control vaccine. Trial participants were enrolled into age subgroups of 18-55, 56-69 and 70-plus years, which contained about 150, 27 and 61 TCR-sequenced participants, respectively. Here is what the overall study found, with its caveats: After two AZD1222 doses, both the breadth and the depth of spike-specific TCRs were significantly higher than at day 0 and than in MenACWY recipients. In the small 56-69-year group, the increase in depth fell short of significance, most likely because of low power. Reportedly, almost half of the unique spike-specific TCRs recognized epitopes lying outside the regions that are mutated in the B.1.351 and B.1.1.7 variants. Conclusions about previously exposed vaccinees are limited, since just five or six AZD1222 recipients were seropositive for SARS-CoV-2 at baseline. Participants were mostly white British, with more females than males. The authors suggested clonal diversity may have been underestimated. CD4 TCRs associated with the vaccine covered the entire spike protein, and the dominant responses were in regions 160-218 and 743-854. Because no samples from the day 14 peak response were available, repertoires could be characterized only after the peak T cell response.

The time point label of this sample denotes: baseline before first vaccination. Samples from vaccinated people were obtained from the UK trials COV001 and COV002, which included a single-blind randomized controlled phase 2/3 trial of AZD1222 (ChAdOx1 nCoV-19) in healthy adults. Trial participant PBMC samples were collected at day 0 and day 28 after the second dose for TCRbeta chain sequencing. Its CDR3 holds 14 amino acids, cysteine through phenylalanine. Here the CDR3 DNA is all that survives: 42 bases in frame from base 1. Sequences SEHNR (CDR1) and FQNEAQ (CDR2) are obtained from the germline V gene (reference sequence). Deletion took 1 base off V and 4 bases off J, with a span of 7 bases between the germline ends. Comments on this clone: This clone's antigen is unknown. The input lacks base qualities; no much larger clone sits a single base away.

The CDR3 regions of human TCRbeta chains were analyzed by immunosequencing. The original methods were these. Repertoire TCRs were matched against a reference library of SARS-CoV-2-specific TCRs generated with the MIRA antigen-specificity platform. Breadth was defined as the fraction of unique TCRs that were SARS-CoV-2-associated. Depth was defined as the fraction of total T cells that were SARS-CoV-2-associated. Using the MIRA data, each spike-specific TCR was mapped to the spike region that the TCR reacts to and placed in a CD4 or CD8 class. Log10-transformed breadth and depth values were compared by one-way ANOVA with Sidak's multiple comparisons tests. TCRdb retrieved this table from immuneACCESS and kept in-frame rearrangements only. Not all clones are present; in checked studies, unresolved V genes account for under half, and no reason is known for the remainder. That table furnishes V, J and clone size, whereas the DNA furnished D and trimming. Here the sample has 100,000 or so clones; 86% occur a single time. The ten most abundant clones make up around 1.5% of the sample.

Here the chain combines TRBV7-9 and TRBJ1-4, with no D gene named confidently. Here the sequenced sample was peripheral blood, taken on day 0 of AZD1222 vaccination. This TCR derives from an adult in good health. The DNA sequence reads TGTGCCAGCAGCTTAGGGCAGGATAATGAAAAACTGTTTTTT. This codes for CASSLGQDNEKLFF.